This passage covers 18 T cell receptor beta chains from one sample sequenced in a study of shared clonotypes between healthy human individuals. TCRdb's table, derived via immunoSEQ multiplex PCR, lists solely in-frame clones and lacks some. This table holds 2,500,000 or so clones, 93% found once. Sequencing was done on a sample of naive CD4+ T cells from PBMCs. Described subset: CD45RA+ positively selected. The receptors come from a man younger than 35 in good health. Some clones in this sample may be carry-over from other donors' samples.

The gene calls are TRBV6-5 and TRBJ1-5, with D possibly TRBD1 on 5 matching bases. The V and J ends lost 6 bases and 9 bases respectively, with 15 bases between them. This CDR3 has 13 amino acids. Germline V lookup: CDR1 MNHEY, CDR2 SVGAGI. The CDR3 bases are TGTGCCAGCAGCCCCGGGGCACCTTGGCCCCAGCATTTT. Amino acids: CASSPGAPWPQHF.

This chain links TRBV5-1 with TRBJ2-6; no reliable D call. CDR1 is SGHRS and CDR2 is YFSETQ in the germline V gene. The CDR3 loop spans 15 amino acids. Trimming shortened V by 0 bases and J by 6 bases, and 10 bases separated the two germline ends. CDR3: CASSLAAPPANVLTF. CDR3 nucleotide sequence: TGCGCCAGCAGCTTGGCGGCGCCCCCGGCCAACGTCCTGACTTTC.

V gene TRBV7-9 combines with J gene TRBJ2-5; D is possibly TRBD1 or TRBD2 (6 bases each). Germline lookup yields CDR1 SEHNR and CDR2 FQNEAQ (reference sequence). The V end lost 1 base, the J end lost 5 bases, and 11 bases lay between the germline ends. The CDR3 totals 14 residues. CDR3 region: CASSLVQGGETQYF. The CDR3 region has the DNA TGTGCCAGCAGCTTAGTACAGGGAGGCGAGACCCAGTACTTC.

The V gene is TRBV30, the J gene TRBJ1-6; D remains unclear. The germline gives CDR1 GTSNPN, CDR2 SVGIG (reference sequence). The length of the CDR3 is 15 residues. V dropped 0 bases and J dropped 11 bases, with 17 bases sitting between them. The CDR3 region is CAWSVQPPKGAPLHF. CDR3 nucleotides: TGTGCCTGGAGTGTACAGCCCCCAAAGGGTGCACCCCTCCACTTT.

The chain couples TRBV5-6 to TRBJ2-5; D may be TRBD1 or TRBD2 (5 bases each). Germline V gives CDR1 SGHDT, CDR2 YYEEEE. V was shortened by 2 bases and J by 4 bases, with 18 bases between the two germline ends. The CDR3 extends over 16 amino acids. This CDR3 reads CASSFRLTRGLETQYF. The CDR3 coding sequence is TGTGCCAGCAGCTTCAGGTTAACTAGGGGATTAGAGACCCAGTACTTC.

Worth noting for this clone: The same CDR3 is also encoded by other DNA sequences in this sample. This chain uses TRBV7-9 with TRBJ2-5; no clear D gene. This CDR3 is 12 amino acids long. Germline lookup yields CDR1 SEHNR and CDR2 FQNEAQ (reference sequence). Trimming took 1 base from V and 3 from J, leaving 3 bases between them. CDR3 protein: CASSLGEETQYF. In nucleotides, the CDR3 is TGTGCCAGCAGCTTAGGCGAAGAGACCCAGTACTTC.

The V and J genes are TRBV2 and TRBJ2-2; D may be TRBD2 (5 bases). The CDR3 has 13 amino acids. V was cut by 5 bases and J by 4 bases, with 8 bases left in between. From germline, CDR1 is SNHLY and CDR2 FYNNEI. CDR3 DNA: TGTGCCAGCAGTACCAGCGGCACCGGGGAGCTGTTTTTT. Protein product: CASSTSGTGELFF. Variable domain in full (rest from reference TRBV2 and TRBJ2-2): EPEVTQTPSHQVTQMGQEVILRCVPISNHLYFYWYRQILGQKVEFLVSFYNNEISEKSEIFDDQFSVERPDGSNFTLKIRSTKLEDSAMYFCASSTSGTGELFFGEGSRLTVL.

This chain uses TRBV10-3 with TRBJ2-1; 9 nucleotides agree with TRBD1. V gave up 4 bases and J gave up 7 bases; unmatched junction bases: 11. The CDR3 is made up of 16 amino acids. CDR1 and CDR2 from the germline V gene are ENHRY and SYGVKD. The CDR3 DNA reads TGTGCCATCAGTGCTACAGCCGGGACAGGGATGAATGAGCAGTTCTTC. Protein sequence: CAISATAGTGMNEQFF.

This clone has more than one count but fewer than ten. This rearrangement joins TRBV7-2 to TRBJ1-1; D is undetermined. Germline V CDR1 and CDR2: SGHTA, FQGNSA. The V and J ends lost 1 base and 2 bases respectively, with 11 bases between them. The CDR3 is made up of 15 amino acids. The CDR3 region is CASSLGLSSNTEAFF. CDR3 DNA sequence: TGTGCCAGCAGCTTAGGTCTCAGCTCTAACACTGAAGCTTTCTTT.

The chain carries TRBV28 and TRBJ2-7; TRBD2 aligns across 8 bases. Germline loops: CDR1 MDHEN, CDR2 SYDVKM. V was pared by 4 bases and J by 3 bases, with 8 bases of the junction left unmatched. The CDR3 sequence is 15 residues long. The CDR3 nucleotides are TGTGCCAGCAGTTCCGGGAGTAGCGGGATCTACGAGCAGTACTTC. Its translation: CASSSGSSGIYEQYF.

In nucleotides, the CDR3 is TGTGCCAGCCAGCGGGGGCCCACAGATACGCAGTATTTT. Residues: CASQRGPTDTQYF. This chain uses TRBV2 with TRBJ2-3; 8 bases are shared with TRBD2. This CDR3 region has 13 residues. The germline V gene has CDR1 SNHLY and CDR2 FYNNEI. Germline trimming cut 8 bases from V and 2 bases from J; bases unmatched to any gene: 3.

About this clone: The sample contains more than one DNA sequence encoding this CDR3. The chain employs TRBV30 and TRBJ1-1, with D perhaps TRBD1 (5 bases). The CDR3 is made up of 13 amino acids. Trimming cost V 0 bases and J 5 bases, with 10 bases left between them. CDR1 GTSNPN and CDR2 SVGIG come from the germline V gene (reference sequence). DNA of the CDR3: TGTGCCTGGAGTGTACTGGGGGGGACTGAAGCTTTCTTT. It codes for CAWSVLGGTEAFF.

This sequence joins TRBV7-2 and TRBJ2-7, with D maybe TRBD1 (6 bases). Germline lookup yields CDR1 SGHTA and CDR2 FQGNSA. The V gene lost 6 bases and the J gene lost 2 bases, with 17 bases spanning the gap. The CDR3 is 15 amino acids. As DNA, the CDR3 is TGTGCCAGCAGGGTGAGACAGGATAGAGCCTACGAGCAGTACTTC. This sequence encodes CASRVRQDRAYEQYF. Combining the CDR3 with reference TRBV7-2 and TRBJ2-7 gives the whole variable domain GAGVSQSPSNKVTEKGKDVELRCDPISGHTALYWYRQSLGQGLEFLIYFQGNSAPDKSGLPSDRFSAERTGGSVSTLTIQRTQQEDSAVYLCASRVRQDRAYEQYFGPGTRLTVT.

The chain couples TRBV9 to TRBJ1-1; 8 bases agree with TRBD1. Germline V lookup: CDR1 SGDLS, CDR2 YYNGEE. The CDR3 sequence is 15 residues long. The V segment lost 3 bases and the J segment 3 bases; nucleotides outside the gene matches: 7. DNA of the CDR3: TGTGCCAGCAGCGCCAGGGGGCGCGGGGACACTGAAGCTTTCTTT. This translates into CASSARGRGDTEAFF.

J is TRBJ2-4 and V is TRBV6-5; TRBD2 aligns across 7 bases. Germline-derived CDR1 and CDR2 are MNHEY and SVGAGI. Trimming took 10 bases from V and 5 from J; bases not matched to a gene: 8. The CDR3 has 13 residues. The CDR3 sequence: CATLSGTENIQYF. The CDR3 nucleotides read TGTGCCACCCTCAGCGGGACTGAAAACATTCAGTACTTC.

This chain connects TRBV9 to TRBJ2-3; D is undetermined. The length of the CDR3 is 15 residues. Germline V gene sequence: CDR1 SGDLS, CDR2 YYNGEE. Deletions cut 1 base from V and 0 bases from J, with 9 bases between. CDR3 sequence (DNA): TGTGCCAGCAGCGTACAAGCGTTAAGCACAGATACGCAGTATTTT. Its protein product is CASSVQALSTDTQYF.

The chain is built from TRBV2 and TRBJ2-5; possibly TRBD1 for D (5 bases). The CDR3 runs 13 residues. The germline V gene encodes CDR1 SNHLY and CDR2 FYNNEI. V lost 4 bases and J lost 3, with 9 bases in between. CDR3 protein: CASSVGREETQYF. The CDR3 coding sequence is TGTGCCAGCAGTGTGGGCAGGGAAGAGACCCAGTACTTC.

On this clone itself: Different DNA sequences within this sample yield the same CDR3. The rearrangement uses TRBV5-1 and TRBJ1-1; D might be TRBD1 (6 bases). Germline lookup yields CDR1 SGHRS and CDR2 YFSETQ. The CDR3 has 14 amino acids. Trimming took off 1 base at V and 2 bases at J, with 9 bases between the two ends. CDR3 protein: CASSLLGGNTEAFF. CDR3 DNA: TGCGCCAGCAGCTTGTTAGGGGGAAACACTGAAGCTTTCTTT.